Here is one TCR beta chain with its context. These data are taken from a study of control samples from healthy donors and cancer patients. The method was immunoSEQ multiplex PCR; TCRdb's version includes in-frame clones alone and lacks a portion of them. The sample has 130,000 or so clones, about nine tenths seen once. What was sequenced was blood. The sequence derives from a man between 35 and 55 years old in good health.

The CDR3 here is CASSGPGGNTEAFF. In DNA, the CDR3 is TGTGCCAGCAGCGGCCCGGGGGGAAACACTGAAGCTTTCTTT. V and J are TRBV9 and TRBJ1-1, with D perhaps matching TRBD1 (5 bases). From germline, CDR1 is SGDLS and CDR2 YYNGEE. V shed 3 bases and J shed 2 bases, with 11 bases lying between them. This CDR3 has 14 residues.